The 23 T cell receptor beta chains presented below share a single source sample, sequenced in a study of blood T cell repertoires in COVID-19. Only in-frame clones appear in the TCRdb table, and some are missing; sequencing was by immunoSEQ multiplex PCR. Found here are fewer than 150,000 clones, around 83% of them singletons; the top ten hold about 4.2%. Sequencing was done on a sample of peripheral blood. All receptors derive from a woman aged 80 or over with acute or convalescent COVID-19.

The chain couples TRBV2 to TRBJ2-2; D perhaps matches TRBD1 (6 bases). The V end was cut by 7 bases, the J end by 1 base, with 10 bases between. The CDR3 covers 14 residues. Germline V gene sequence: CDR1 SNHLY, CDR2 FYNNEI. DNA for the CDR3: TGTGCCAGCACCGGGACAAAGAACACCGGGGAGCTGTTTTTT. Amino acid sequence: CASTGTKNTGELFF. Full variable domain (missing parts from reference TRBV2 and TRBJ2-2): EPEVTQTPSHQVTQMGQEVILRCVPISNHLYFYWYRQILGQKVEFLVSFYNNEISEKSEIFDDQFSVERPDGSNFTLKIRSTKLEDSAMYFCASTGTKNTGELFFGEGSRLTVL.

The V call is TRBV5-6, the J call TRBJ2-3; 14 nucleotides align to TRBD2. The trim removed 2 bases at V and 1 base at J, leaving 9 bases unmatched. Germline V gene lookup returns CDR1 SGHDT and CDR2 YYEEEE. The CDR3 runs to 19 residues. The CDR3 loop reads CASSFRTSGGFYGTDTQYF. CDR3 sequence (DNA): TGTGCCAGCAGCTTCCGGACTAGCGGGGGGTTCTACGGCACAGATACGCAGTATTTT. The variable domain in full, completed from reference TRBV5-6 and TRBJ2-3, reads DAGVTQSPTHLIKTRGQQVTLRCSPKSGHDTVSWYQQALGQGPQFIFQYYEEEERQRGNFPDRFSGHQFPNYSSELNVNALLLGDSALYLCASSFRTSGGFYGTDTQYFGPGTRLTVL.

The CDR3 DNA follows: TGTGCCACCAACAGGGAGGCGACAGCGGGAGGACCATCTCCTAGCACAGATACGCAGTATTTT. Protein: CATNREATAGGPSPSTDTQYF. The chain couples TRBV2 to TRBJ2-3; TRBD2 aligns across 9 bases. This CDR3 is 21 amino acids long. Germline lookup yields CDR1 SNHLY and CDR2 FYNNEI. V lost 10 bases, J lost 0 bases, and 26 bases stayed unmatched.

DNA for the CDR3: TGTGCCAGCAGTGAGCTACAGATAAATTCACCCCTCCACTTT. It encodes CASSELQINSPLHF. The chain couples TRBV6-1 to TRBJ1-6; D gene ambiguous. The CDR3 extends over 14 amino acids. The germline V and J ends were trimmed by 3 bases and 7 bases, with 10 bases remaining between them. Per the germline V gene, CDR1 is MNHNS and CDR2 is SASEGT.

V is TRBV11-1 and J is TRBJ2-1; 9 nucleotides match TRBD2. This CDR3 spans 15 amino acids. The trim removed 3 bases at V and 2 bases at J, leaving 2 bases unmatched. Germline V gene sequence: CDR1 SGHAT, CDR2 FQDESV (reference sequence). CDR3: CASSFSSGTYNEQFF. In DNA form, the CDR3 reads TGTGCCAGCAGCTTTTCTAGCGGGACCTACAATGAGCAGTTCTTC.

V and J are TRBV3-1 (or the pseudogene TRBV3-2) and TRBJ2-7; 8 bases align to TRBD2. After removal of 2 bases from V and 7 bases from J, the junction contained 4 bases not matched to a gene. Germline V lookup: CDR1 LGHDT, CDR2 YNNKEL (reference sequence). This CDR3 is 13 amino acids long. CDR3 coding DNA: TGTGCCAGCAGCCAAATTCCTAGCGGGGAGCAGTACTTC. Protein sequence: CASSQIPSGEQYF.

This clone occurred a few times. J is TRBJ1-2 and V is TRBV4-1; TRBD1 matches 9 bases. This CDR3 is 14 amino acids long. Germline assignment: CDR1 MGHRA and CDR2 YSYEKL. V was pared by 8 bases and J by 3 bases, with 7 bases of the junction left unmatched. The CDR3 DNA reads TGCGCCAGCGGGAGGGACAGGGACGACTATGGCTACACCTTC. Its protein is CASGRDRDDYGYTF.

The CDR3 loop reads CASSLPTRTGWRVNTEAFF. DNA of the CDR3: TGTGCCAGCAGCTTACCTACGCGGACAGGGTGGCGCGTGAACACTGAAGCTTTCTTT. V gene TRBV7-8 combines with J gene TRBJ1-1; 8 bases fit TRBD1. Trimming removed 2 bases from V and 0 bases from J; junction bases left unmatched: 14. CDR3 length equals 19 residues. Germline assignment: CDR1 SGHVS and CDR2 FQNEAQ.

This clone was counted between two and nine times. The chain employs TRBV5-5 and TRBJ2-7, with D unresolved. The germline V gene encodes CDR1 SGHKS and CDR2 YYEKEE (reference sequence). There are 11 residues in the CDR3. V lost 1 base and J lost 6, with 5 bases in between. The CDR3 bases are TGTGCCAGCAGCTTGCCGGGCGAGCAGTACTTC. It translates to CASSLPGEQYF.

The chain carries TRBV30 and TRBJ1-6, with D possibly being TRBD1 (5 bases). The CDR3 runs to 14 residues. The germline V and J ends were trimmed by 3 bases and 5 bases, with 11 bases remaining between them. Germline V gives CDR1 GTSNPN, CDR2 SVGIG (reference sequence). The CDR3 region has the DNA TGTGCCTGGAGACCAGGGTTTCATAATTCACCCCTCCACTTT. Translating it yields CAWRPGFHNSPLHF.

V usage is TRBV4-1 and J usage is TRBJ2-7; the D gene is possibly TRBD2 (5 bases). Trimming took 1 base from V and 6 from J, leaving 13 bases between them. The germline gives CDR1 MGHRA, CDR2 YSYEKL. The CDR3 loop spans 14 amino acids. The CDR3: CASSQVGYGVEQYF. For the CDR3, the DNA is TGCGCCAGCAGCCAAGTAGGGTACGGGGTCGAGCAGTACTTC.

The chain couples TRBV7-8 to TRBJ2-2, with TRBD2 identical over 10 bases. The CDR3 is 16 residues long. Germline trimming cut 4 bases from V and 0 bases from J; bases unmatched to any gene: 2. In germline, CDR1 is SGHVS, CDR2 FQNEAQ. CDR3 coding DNA: TGTGCCAGCAGCTCTAGCGGGGGCCCGAACACCGGGGAGCTGTTTTTT. As protein: CASSSSGGPNTGELFF.

This clone turned up a few times. The CDR3 region is CASSEVVGTGGVYTF. DNA for the CDR3: TGTGCCAGCAGTGAAGTGGTGGGGACAGGGGGCGTCTACACCTTC. The chain has TRBV28 and TRBJ1-2; 12 positions match TRBD1. V gave up 5 bases and J gave up 10 bases; unmatched junction bases: 11. The CDR3 loop spans 15 amino acids. The V gene's germline CDR1 is MDHEN and CDR2 SYDVKM.

The V call is TRBV2, the J call TRBJ1-6, with D unresolved. Deletions cut 4 bases from V and 0 bases from J, with 7 bases between. Per germline, CDR1 SNHLY and CDR2 FYNNEI. CDR3 size: 15 residues. The CDR3 loop reads CASSGASSYNSPLHF. CDR3 sequence (DNA): TGTGCCAGCAGTGGAGCTAGCTCCTATAATTCACCCCTCCACTTT.

V is TRBV18 and J is TRBJ1-3; D not resolved. Germline V CDR1 and CDR2: KGHSH, LQKENI. V was shortened by 3 bases and J by 1 base, with 7 bases between the two germline ends. The CDR3 consists of 14 residues. The CDR3 reads CASSPRESGNTIYF. CDR3 DNA sequence: TGTGCCAGCTCACCCCGGGAATCTGGAAACACCATATATTTT.

As to this clone: Other DNA sequences in the sample encode the same CDR3. The chain joins TRBV5-1 to TRBJ2-5; 11 bases align to TRBD2. Looked up from germline, CDR1 is SGHRS and CDR2 is YFSETQ. The CDR3 runs to 15 residues. With V trimmed by 0 bases and J by 2 bases, 0 bases remained unmatched. The CDR3 reads CASSLGLAGQETQYF. CDR3 coding DNA: TGCGCCAGCAGCTTGGGACTAGCGGGACAAGAGACCCAGTACTTC.

The rearrangement joins TRBV28 to TRBJ1-5, with 7 bases matching TRBD1. J gave up 0 bases and V 1 base, and 6 bases lay outside the gene matches. CDR3 length equals 17 residues. CDR1 MDHEN and CDR2 SYDVKM come from the germline V gene. The CDR3 nucleotides are TGTGCCAGCAGTTTATTACAGGGGAGGTATAGCAATCAGCCCCAGCATTTT. Its translation: CASSLLQGRYSNQPQHF.

This clone was picked up one time. V and J are TRBV18 and TRBJ2-7; no definite D call. V was cut by 0 bases and J by 3 bases, with 9 bases left in between. The CDR3 length is 14 residues. Germline CDR1 is KGHSH and CDR2 is LQKENI. For the CDR3, the DNA is TGTGCCAGCTCACCACCGGTGGCGGTCTACGAGCAGTACTTC. Its translation: CASSPPVAVYEQYF. Supplemented by reference TRBV18 and TRBJ2-7, the full variable domain reads NAGVMQNPRHLVRRRGQEARLRCSPMKGHSHVYWYRQLPEEGLKFMVYLQKENIIDESGMPKERFSAEFPKEGPSILRIQQVVRGDSAAYFCASSPPVAVYEQYFGPGTRLTVT.

The chain joins TRBV5-4 to TRBJ2-2; TRBD2 might be the D (6 bases). Between the trimmed V and J ends, which lost 4 bases and 6 bases, there was a span of 16 bases. The CDR3 is made up of 15 amino acids. Germline CDR1 and CDR2: SGHNT and YYREEE (reference sequence). Here the CDR3 DNA reads TGTGCCAGCAGCACGGATCTAGCGACGGCCGGGGAGCTGTTTTTT. This codes for CASSTDLATAGELFF.

The chain employs TRBV10-2 and TRBJ2-1; 8 bases line up with TRBD2. There are 16 residues in the CDR3. Per the germline V gene, CDR1 is WSHSY and CDR2 is SAAADI. V shed 7 bases, J shed 4 bases, and the junction held 12 bases outside the gene matches. The CDR3 here is CASTSVAGTRYNEQFF. The CDR3 DNA reads as TGCGCCAGCACATCCGTAGCGGGAACGCGGTACAATGAGCAGTTCTTC.

This chain uses TRBV7-2 with TRBJ2-7; possible D gene TRBD1, 5 bases. The CDR3 covers 13 residues. The germline gives CDR1 SGHTA, CDR2 FQGNSA. Deletions cut 5 bases from V and 5 bases from J, with 13 bases between. The CDR3 nucleotides read TGTGCCAGCAGCCCCGTGACAGTCGACGAGCAGTACTTC. It specifies CASSPVTVDEQYF. Full variable domain (missing parts from reference TRBV7-2 and TRBJ2-7): GAGVSQSPSNKVTEKGKDVELRCDPISGHTALYWYRQSLGQGLEFLIYFQGNSAPDKSGLPSDRFSAERTGGSVSTLTIQRTQQEDSAVYLCASSPVTVDEQYFGPGTRLTVT.

This clone was counted a few times. The chain uses TRBV5-1 and TRBJ1-4; maybe TRBD1 (5 bases). CDR3 size: 14 residues. CDR1 is SGHRS and CDR2 is YFSETQ in the germline V gene. Trimming removed 3 bases at V and 6 bases at J, with 12 bases between. The CDR3 protein is CASSSGGGHEKLFF. The DNA of the CDR3 is TGCGCCAGCAGCTCGGGGGGAGGTCATGAAAAACTGTTTTTT.

The gene calls are TRBV28 and TRBJ1-6; 8 nucleotides align to TRBD1. CDR1 and CDR2 from the germline V gene are MDHEN and SYDVKM. Germline trimming cut 1 base from V and 8 bases from J; bases unmatched to any gene: 4. CDR3 length: 15 amino acids. Written as DNA, the CDR3 is TGTGCCAGCAGTTTATCCCGCAGGGGGCATTCACCCCTCCACTTT. Protein: CASSLSRRGHSPLHF.